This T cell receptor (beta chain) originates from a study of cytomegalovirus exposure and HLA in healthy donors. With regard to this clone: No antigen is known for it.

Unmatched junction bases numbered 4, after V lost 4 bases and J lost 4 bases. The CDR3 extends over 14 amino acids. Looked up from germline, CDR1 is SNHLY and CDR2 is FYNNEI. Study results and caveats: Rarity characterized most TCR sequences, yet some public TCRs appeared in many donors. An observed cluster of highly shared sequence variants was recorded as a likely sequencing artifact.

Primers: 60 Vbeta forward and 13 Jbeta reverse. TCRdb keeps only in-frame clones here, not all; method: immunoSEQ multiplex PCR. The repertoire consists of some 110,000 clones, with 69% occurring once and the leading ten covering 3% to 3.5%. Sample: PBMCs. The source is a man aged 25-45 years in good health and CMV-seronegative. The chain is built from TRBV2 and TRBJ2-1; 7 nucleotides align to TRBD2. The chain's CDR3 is CASSAAGPYNEQFF. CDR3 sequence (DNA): TGTGCCAGCAGTGCAGCGGGGCCTTACAATGAGCAGTTCTTC.